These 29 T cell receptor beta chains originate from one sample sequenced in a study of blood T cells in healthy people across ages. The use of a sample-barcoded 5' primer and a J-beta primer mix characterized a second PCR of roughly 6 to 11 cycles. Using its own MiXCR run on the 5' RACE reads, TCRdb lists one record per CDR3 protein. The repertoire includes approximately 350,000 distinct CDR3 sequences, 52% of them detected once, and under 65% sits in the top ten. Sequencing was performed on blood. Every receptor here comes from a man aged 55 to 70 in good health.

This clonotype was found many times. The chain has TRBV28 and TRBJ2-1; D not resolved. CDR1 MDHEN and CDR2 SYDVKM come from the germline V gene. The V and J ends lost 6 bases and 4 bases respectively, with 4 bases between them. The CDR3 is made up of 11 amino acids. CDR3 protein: CASSRYNEQFF. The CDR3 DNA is TGTGCCAGCAGCAGGTACAATGAGCAGTTCTTC.

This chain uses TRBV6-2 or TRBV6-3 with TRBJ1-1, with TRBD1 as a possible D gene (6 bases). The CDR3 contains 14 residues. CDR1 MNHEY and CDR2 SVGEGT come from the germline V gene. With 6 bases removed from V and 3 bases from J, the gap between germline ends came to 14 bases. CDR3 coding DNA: TGTGCCAGCAGCCGGGACATTGGGGACACTGAAGCTTTCTTT. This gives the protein CASSRDIGDTEAFF.

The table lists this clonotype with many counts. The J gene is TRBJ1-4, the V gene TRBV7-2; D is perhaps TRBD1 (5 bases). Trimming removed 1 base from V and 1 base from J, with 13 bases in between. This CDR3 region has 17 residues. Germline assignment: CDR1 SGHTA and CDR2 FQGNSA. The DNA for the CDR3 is TGTGCCAGCAGCTTAGAGGGGCCGAGCCGAACTAATGAAAAACTGTTTTTT. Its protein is CASSLEGPSRTNEKLFF.

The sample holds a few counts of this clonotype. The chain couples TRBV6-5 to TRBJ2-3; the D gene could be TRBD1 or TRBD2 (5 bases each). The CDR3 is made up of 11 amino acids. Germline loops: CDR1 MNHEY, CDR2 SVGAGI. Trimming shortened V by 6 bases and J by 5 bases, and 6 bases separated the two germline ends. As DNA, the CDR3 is TGTGCCAGCAGGAGGGGAGATACGCAGTATTTT. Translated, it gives CASRRGDTQYF.

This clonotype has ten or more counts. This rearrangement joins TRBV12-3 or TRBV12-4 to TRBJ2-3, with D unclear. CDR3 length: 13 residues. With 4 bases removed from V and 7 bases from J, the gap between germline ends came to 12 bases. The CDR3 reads CASSSSLYNTQYF. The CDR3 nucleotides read TGTGCCAGCAGTTCGAGCCTCTATAATACGCAGTATTTT.

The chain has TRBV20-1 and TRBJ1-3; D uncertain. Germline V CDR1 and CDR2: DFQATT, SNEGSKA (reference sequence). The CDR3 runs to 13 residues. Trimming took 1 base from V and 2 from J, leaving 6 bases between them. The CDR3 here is CSARVGTGNTIYF. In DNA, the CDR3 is TGCAGTGCTAGAGTAGGGACTGGAAACACCATATATTTT.

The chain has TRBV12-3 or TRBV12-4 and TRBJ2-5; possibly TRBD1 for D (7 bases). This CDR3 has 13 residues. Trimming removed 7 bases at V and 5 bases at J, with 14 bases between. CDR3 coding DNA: TGTGCCAGCAATCGGGACAGCGGGGAGACCCAGTACTTC. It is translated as CASNRDSGETQYF.

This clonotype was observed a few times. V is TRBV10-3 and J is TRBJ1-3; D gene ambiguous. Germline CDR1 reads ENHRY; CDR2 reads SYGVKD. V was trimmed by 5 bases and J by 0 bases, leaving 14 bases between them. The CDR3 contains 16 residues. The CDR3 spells CAISQGSDLSGNTIYF. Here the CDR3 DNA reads TGTGCCATCAGTCAAGGGTCGGACCTCTCTGGAAACACCATATATTTT.

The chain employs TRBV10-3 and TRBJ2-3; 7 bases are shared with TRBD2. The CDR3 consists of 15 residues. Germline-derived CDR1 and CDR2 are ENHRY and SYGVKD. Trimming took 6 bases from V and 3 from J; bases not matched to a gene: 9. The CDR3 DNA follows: TGTGCCATCAGGGATCTAGGGAGGGGTACAGATACGCAGTATTTT. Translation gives CAIRDLGRGTDTQYF.

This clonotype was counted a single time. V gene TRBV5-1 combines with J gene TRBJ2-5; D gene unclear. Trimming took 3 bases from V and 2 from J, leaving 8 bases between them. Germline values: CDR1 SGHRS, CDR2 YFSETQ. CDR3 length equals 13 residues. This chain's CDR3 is CASSSLEQETQYF. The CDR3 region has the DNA TGCGCCAGCAGCTCCTTGGAGCAAGAGACCCAGTACTTC.

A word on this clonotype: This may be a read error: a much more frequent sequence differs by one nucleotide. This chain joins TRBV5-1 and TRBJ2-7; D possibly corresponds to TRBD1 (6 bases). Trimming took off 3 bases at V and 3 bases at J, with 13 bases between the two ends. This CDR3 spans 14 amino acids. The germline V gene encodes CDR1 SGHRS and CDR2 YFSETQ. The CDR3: CASSSGQSFYEQYF. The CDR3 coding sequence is TGCGCCAGCAGCTCCGGACAGAGTTTCTACGAGCAGTACTTC. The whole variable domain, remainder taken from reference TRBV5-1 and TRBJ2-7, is KAGVTQTPRYLIKTRGQQVTLSCSPISGHRSVSWYQQTPGQGLQFLFEYFSETQRNKGNFPGRFSGRQFSNSRSEMNVSTLELGDSALYLCASSSGQSFYEQYFGPGTRLTVT.

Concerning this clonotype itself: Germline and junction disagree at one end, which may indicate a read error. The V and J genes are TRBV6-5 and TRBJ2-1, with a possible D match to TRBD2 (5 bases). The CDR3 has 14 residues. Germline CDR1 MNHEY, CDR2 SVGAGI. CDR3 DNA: TGTGCCAGCAGTTACGTTGGGGTTAACGGGGAGCTGTTCTTC. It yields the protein CASSYVGVNGELFF.

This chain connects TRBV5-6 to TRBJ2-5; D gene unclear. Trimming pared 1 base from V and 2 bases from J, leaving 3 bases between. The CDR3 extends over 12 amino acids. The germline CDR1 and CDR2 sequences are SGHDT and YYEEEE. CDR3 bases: TGTGCCAGCAGCTTGCCACAAGAGACCCAGTACTTC. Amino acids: CASSLPQETQYF.

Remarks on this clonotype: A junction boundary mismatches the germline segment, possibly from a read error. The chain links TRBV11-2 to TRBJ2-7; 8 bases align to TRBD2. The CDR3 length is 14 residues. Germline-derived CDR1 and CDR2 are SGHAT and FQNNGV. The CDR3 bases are TGTGCCAGCAGCGTAGAGGTAGCGGGGAACGAGCAGTACTTC. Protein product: CASSVEVAGNEQYF. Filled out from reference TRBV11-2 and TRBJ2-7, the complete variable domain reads EAGVAQSPRYKIIEKRQSVAFWCNPISGHATLYWYQQILGQGPKLLIQFQNNGVVDDSQLPKDRFSAERLKGVDSTLKIQPAKLEDSAVYLCASSVEVAGNEQYFGPGTRLTVT.

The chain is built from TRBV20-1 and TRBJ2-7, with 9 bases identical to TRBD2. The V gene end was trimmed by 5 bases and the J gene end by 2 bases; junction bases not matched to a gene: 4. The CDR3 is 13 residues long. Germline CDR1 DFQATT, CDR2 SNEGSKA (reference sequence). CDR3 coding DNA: TGCAGTGCTCCGCTAGCGGGAACCTACGAGCAGTACTTC. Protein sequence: CSAPLAGTYEQYF.

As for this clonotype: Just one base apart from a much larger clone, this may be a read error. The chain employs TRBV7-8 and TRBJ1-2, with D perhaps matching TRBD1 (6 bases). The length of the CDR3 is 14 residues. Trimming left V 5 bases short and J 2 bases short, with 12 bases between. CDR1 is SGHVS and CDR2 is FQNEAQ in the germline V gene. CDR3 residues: CASSVRDKNYGYTF. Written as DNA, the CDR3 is TGTGCCAGCAGCGTAAGGGACAAAAACTATGGCTACACCTTC.

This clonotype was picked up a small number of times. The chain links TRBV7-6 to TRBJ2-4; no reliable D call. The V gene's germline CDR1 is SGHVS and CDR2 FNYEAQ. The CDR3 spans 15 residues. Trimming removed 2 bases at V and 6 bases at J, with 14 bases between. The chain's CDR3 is CASSLSSGHLNIQYF. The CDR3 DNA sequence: TGTGCCAGCAGCTTATCGAGTGGGCACCTAAACATTCAGTACTTC. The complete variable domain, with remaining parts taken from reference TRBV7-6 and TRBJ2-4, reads GAGVSQSPRYKVTKRGQDVALRCDPISGHVSLYWYRQALGQGPEFLTYFNYEAQQDKSGLPNDRFSAERPEGSISTLTIQRTEQRDSAMYRCASSLSSGHLNIQYFGAGTRLSVL.

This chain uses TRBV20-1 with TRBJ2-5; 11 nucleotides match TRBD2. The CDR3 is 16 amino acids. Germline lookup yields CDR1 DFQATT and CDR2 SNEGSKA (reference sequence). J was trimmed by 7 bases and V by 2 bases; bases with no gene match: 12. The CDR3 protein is CSARLAASGRFATQYF. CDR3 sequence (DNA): TGCAGTGCTAGACTCGCCGCTAGCGGGAGGTTTGCGACCCAGTACTTC.

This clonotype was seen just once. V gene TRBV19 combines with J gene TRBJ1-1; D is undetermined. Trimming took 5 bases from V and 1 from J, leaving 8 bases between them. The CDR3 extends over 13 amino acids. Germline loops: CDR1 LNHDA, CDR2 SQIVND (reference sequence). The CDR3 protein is CASSVQRNTEAFF. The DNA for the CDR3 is TGTGCCAGTAGTGTACAGCGGAACACTGAAGCTTTCTTT.

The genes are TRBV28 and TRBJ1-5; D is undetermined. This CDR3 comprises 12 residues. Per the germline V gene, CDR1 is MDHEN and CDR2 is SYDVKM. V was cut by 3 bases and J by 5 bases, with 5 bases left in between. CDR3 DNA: TGTGCCAGCAGTTTTCAGGATCAGCCCCAGCATTTT. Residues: CASSFQDQPQHF. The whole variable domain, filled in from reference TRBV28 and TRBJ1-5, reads DVKVTQSSRYLVKRTGEKVFLECVQDMDHENMFWYRQDPGLGLRLIYFSYDVKMKEKGDIPEGYSVSREKKERFSLILESASTNQTSMYLCASSFQDQPQHFGDGTRLSIL.

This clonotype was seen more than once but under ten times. CDR3 bases: TGCAGCGTTCCAGCGGGGGGAGGGGAGACCCAGTACTTC. This codes for CSVPAGGGETQYF. The chain joins TRBV29-1 to TRBJ2-5; TRBD2 matches 9 bases. Germline V lookup: CDR1 SQVTM, CDR2 ANQGSEA. CDR3 length: 13 residues. V shed 5 bases, J shed 5 bases, and the junction held 6 bases outside the gene matches.

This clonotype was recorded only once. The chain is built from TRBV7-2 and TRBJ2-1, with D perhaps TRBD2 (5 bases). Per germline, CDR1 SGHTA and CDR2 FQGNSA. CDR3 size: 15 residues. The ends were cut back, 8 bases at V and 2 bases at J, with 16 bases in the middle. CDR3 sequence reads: CASEISGLTYNEQFF. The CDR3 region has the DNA TGTGCCAGCGAAATCAGCGGCCTGACCTACAATGAGCAGTTCTTC. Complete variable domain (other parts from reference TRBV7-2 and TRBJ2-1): GAGVSQSPSNKVTEKGKDVELRCDPISGHTALYWYRQSLGQGLEFLIYFQGNSAPDKSGLPSDRFSAERTGGSVSTLTIQRTQQEDSAVYLCASEISGLTYNEQFFGPGTRLTVL.

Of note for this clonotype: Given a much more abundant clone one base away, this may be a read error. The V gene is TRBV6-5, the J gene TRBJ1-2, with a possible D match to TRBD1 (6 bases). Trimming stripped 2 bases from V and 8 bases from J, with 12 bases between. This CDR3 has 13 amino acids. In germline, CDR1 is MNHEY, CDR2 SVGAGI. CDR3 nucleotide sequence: TGTGCCAGCAGTTACACAGGGACTGGAGGCTACACCTTC. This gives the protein CASSYTGTGGYTF.

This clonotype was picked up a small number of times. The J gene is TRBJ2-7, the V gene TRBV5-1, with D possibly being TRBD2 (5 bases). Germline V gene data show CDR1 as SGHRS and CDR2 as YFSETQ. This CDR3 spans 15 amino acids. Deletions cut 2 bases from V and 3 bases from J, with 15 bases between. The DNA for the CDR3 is TGCGCCAGCAGCTTAACCTCGGCTAGCAGCTACGAGCAGTACTTC. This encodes CASSLTSASSYEQYF.

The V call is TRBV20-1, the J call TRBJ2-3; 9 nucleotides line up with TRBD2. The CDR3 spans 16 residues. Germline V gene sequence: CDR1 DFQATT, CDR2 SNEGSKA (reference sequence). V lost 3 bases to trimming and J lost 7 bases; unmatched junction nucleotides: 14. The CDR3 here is CSARGLAGRTVNTQYF. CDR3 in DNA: TGCAGTGCTAGGGGTCTAGCGGGGAGGACCGTGAATACGCAGTATTTT.

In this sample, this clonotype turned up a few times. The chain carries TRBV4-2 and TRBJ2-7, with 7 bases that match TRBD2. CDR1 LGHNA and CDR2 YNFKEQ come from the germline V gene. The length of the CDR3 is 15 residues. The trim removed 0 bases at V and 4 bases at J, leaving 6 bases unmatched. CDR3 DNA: TGTGCCAGCAGCCAAGATGCAGCGGGAAGGTACGAGCAGTACTTC. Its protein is CASSQDAAGRYEQYF.

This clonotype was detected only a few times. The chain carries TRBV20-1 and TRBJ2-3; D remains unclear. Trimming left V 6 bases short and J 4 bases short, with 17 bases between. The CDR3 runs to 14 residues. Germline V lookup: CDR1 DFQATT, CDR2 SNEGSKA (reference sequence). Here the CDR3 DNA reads TGCAGTGCGCCGAGTGACGGGTGGCCAGATACGCAGTATTTT. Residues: CSAPSDGWPDTQYF.

The CDR3 protein is CASSQGGLAGIRTDTQYF. The CDR3 bases are TGCGCCAGCAGCCAAGGGGGGTTAGCGGGTATTCGCACAGATACGCAGTATTTT. This rearrangement joins TRBV4-3 to TRBJ2-3, with 7 bases aligning to TRBD2. Germline V gives CDR1 LGHNA, CDR2 YSLEER. This CDR3 has 18 residues. V shed 1 base and J 1 base; nucleotides not matched to a gene: 11.

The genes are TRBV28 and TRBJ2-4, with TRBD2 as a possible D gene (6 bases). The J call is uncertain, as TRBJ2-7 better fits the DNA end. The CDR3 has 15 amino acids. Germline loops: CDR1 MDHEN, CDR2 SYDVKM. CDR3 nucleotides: TGTGCCAGCACCCATGGGGGAGCGGGCAGCTACGAGCAGTACTTC. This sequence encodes CASTHGGAGSYEQYF.